This entry concerns a single TCR beta chain. The germline CDR1 and CDR2 sequences are KGHSH and LQKENI. The CDR3 covers 16 residues. The ends lost 4 bases at V and 3 bases at J; junction bases unmatched: 9. Participants' own reports of clinical history determined their cohort assignment. Assay used: immunoSEQ multiplex PCR; TCRdb lists only in-frame clones, some missing. There are 300,000 or so clones in the sample; roughly 87% occur only once, and over 0.8% lies in the top ten. This record belongs to a study of blood T cell repertoires in COVID-19. The sequence was collected from a woman in her 30s who had recovered from COVID-19. V usage is TRBV18 and J usage is TRBJ2-1; the match to TRBD2 covers 7 bases. The sequencing input was PBMCs or T cells enriched from blood (not recorded which). Here the CDR3 reads CASSLPPAGIYNEQFF. CDR3 nucleotides: TGTGCCAGCTCACTCCCCCCAGCGGGGATCTACAATGAGCAGTTCTTC.